These 6 T cell receptor beta chains came from one sample sequenced in a study of T cell repertoires in ileal Crohn's disease. Time point indicated: inflamed ileum from the surgical specimen. The assay was immunoSEQ multiplex PCR, and TCRdb's table has in-frame clones only and misses some. Of some 11,000 clones listed, roughly 84% are singletons. The sequencing sample was made of ileal tissue. These receptors all come from an adult with Crohn's disease.

The gene calls are TRBV10-1 and TRBJ1-2; 7 positions match TRBD1. V was clipped by 10 bases and J by 2 bases; unmatched bases: 10. The CDR3 contains 14 residues. CDR1 and CDR2 (germline): WNHNN, SYGVQD (reference sequence). CDR3 protein: CATDSDRVNYGYTF. The DNA of the CDR3 is TGCGCCACCGATAGTGACAGGGTAAACTATGGCTACACCTTC.

CDR3 DNA sequence: TGTGCCAGCTCAAGTGACGGATATCAGCCCCAGCATTTT. Encoded protein: CASSSDGYQPQHF. This sequence joins TRBV18 and TRBJ1-5; D not certain. The CDR3 loop spans 13 amino acids. V lost 5 bases and J 5 bases, leaving 10 bases between the germline ends. From germline, CDR1 is KGHSH and CDR2 LQKENI. The complete variable domain, with remaining parts taken from reference TRBV18 and TRBJ1-5, reads NAGVMQNPRHLVRRRGQEARLRCSPMKGHSHVYWYRQLPEEGLKFMVYLQKENIIDESGMPKERFSAEFPKEGPSILRIQQVVRGDSAAYFCASSSDGYQPQHFGDGTRLSIL.

The chain uses TRBV28 and TRBJ2-5; D is undetermined. Germline assignment: CDR1 MDHEN and CDR2 SYDVKM. The CDR3 has 14 residues. Trimming left V 5 bases short and J 0 bases short, with 10 bases between. CDR3 in DNA: TGTGCCAGCAGTCTCCCGTCCAACCAAGAGACCCAGTACTTC. The encoded protein is CASSLPSNQETQYF. Based on the CDR3 plus reference TRBV28 and TRBJ2-5, the full variable domain is DVKVTQSSRYLVKRTGEKVFLECVQDMDHENMFWYRQDPGLGLRLIYFSYDVKMKEKGDIPEGYSVSREKKERFSLILESASTNQTSMYLCASSLPSNQETQYFGPGTRLLVL.

The chain recombines TRBV29-1 with TRBJ2-5, with a weak D call TRBD2 (5 bases). This CDR3 is 13 amino acids long. V was pared by 1 base and J by 4 bases, with 10 bases between. Germline CDR1 SQVTM, CDR2 ANQGSEA. CDR3 in amino acids: CSVEGAEGETQYF. The CDR3 coding sequence is TGCAGCGTTGAAGGGGCAGAGGGAGAGACCCAGTACTTC.

This rearrangement joins TRBV4-2 to TRBJ2-1; TRBD2 aligns across 13 bases. V shed 4 bases and J 10 bases; nucleotides not matched to a gene: 7. This CDR3 is 15 amino acids long. The germline V gene encodes CDR1 LGHNA and CDR2 YNFKEQ. CDR3 residues: CASSLGLAGAGEQFF. As DNA, the CDR3 is TGTGCCAGCAGCCTCGGACTAGCGGGAGCGGGGGAGCAGTTCTTC.

This rearrangement joins TRBV11-3 to TRBJ2-1; 12 bases agree with TRBD1. Germline assignment: CDR1 SGHNT and CDR2 YENEEA. This CDR3 contains 14 residues. Losses at the gene ends were 5 bases for V and 7 bases for J; bases not matched to a gene: 3. CDR3 amino acids: CASSAGQGANEQFF. The DNA of the CDR3 is TGTGCCAGCAGCGCGGGACAGGGGGCTAATGAGCAGTTCTTC.